The clone carrying this T cell receptor beta chain has a handful of counts. RNA transcripts yielded amplified TCR beta CDR3 regions. An initial round of RT-PCR targeting the TCR CDR3 relied on the HTBI primer set. TCRdb reanalysed the multiplex PCR reads using MiXCR and keeps one entry per CDR3 protein. The sample consists of fewer than 450,000 distinct CDR3 sequences, roughly 17% of them appearing once. The data belong to a study of T cells in Graves' hyperthyroidism and ophthalmopathy. The blood sample predates any ophthalmopathy symptoms, coming from first hyperthyroidism diagnosis. Germline-derived CDR1 and CDR2 are DFQATT and SNEGSKA (reference sequence). The CDR3 covers 14 residues. V lost 2 bases to trimming and J lost 5 bases; unmatched junction nucleotides: 2.

The receptor was derived from a woman between 25 and 40 years old with Graves' hyperthyroidism that later progressed to Graves' ophthalmopathy. The chain links TRBV20-1 to TRBJ1-6; 8 bases map to TRBD1. Sequenced material: blood. The CDR3 reads CSARQGANNSPLHF. For the CDR3, the DNA is TGCAGTGCTAGACAGGGGGCCAATAATTCACCCCTCCACTTT.